This note documents a single T cell receptor beta chain sequence. Its antigen remains unidentified. No base qualities exist here, and no much larger clone lies one base off it. The data stem from a study of sequential checkpoint blockade in melanoma (dated by TCRdb to about 2019). Study-level background: Using 1:1 randomization, the trial assigned patients either to first-line nivolumab followed by ipilimumab (arm A) or to ipilimumab followed by nivolumab (arm B). Maintenance nivolumab came after both trial sequences. Results and caveats for the whole study, not just this receptor: The model for predicting response that combines TCR metrics with mutation burden needs to be validated in larger, independent patient cohorts.

TCRbeta CDR3 regions were immunosequenced from genomic DNA with the immunoSEQ Assay. Prior to high-throughput sequencing, genomic DNA was amplified by bias-controlled multiplex PCR. From the authors' description of their analysis: To quantify the absolute abundance of each unique TCRbeta CDR3 region, the sequences were collapsed and filtered. Clonality, defined as 1 minus Pielou's evenness, was calculated using only productive rearrangements. A previously published method was used to identify clones with significantly greater frequencies in on-treatment samples than in baseline samples. TCRdb stores this immuneACCESS table with in-frame sequences only. Part of the clones is absent; in the studies checked, under half of the shortfall reflects unresolved V genes, and no reason is known for the rest. The D gene and trimming were derived from the DNA, and the V and J assignments and clone size from that table. For this sample there are around 18,000 clones; roughly 59% appear just once. The ten largest make up approximately 15% of the sample.

The germline V gene (reference sequence) yields SEHNR for CDR1 and FQNEAQ for CDR2. The CDR3 runs 17 residues from the cysteine to the phenylalanine. Just CDR3 DNA is preserved here, 51 bases in frame from base 1. V and J are trimmed by 5 bases and 2 bases, and the gene matches miss 13 bases of the junction. The treatment or condition label, as the study defines it: randomized to nivolumab then ipilimumab (arm A) or the reverse (arm B). None of the patients in the trial had previously been given DNA-damaging chemotherapy. Thawed PBMCs were sorted on a FACS Aria II flow cytometer to isolate live CD3+CD8+ cells negative for CD19 and CD56. Samples were obtained from patients with melanoma enrolled in CheckMate 064, a randomized, open-label phase II trial of sequential checkpoint blockade. Leukapheresis was used to collect peripheral blood mononuclear cells, which were then purified with Ficoll-Paque and frozen in human serum with roughly 10% DMSO. Immediately after sorting, the purity of the sorted blood CD3+CD8+ cells was confirmed to be >95%, and DNA was then extracted.

Sequencing was performed on CD8+ T cells sorted from blood (inferred from file names), taken from a patient given nivolumab and ipilimumab in sequence. The TCR originated in a human donor with melanoma. The rearrangement joined TRBV7-9 to TRBJ2-3; TRBD2 agrees with 7 junctional bases. The CDR3 is CASSRIGSSGLTDTQYF. Read as DNA, the sequence is TGTGCCAGCAGCCGCATCGGGTCTAGCGGACTCACAGATACGCAGTATTTT. Reference TRBV7-9 and TRBJ2-3 genes cover what lies past the CDR3, so the full variable domain is DTGVSQNPRHKITKRGQNVTFRCDPISEHNRLYWYRQTLGQGPEFLTYFQNEAQLEKSRLLSDRFSAERPKGSFSTLEIQRTEQGDSAMYLCASSRIGSSGLTDTQYFGPGTRLTVL.